This T cell receptor (beta chain) was identified during a study of blood T cell repertoires in COVID-19. The V end was cut by 4 bases, the J end by 0 bases, with 6 bases between. Germline V gene sequence: CDR1 KGHSH, CDR2 LQKENI. The CDR3 is 14 residues long. Sequencing used immunoSEQ multiplex PCR; TCRdb keeps in-frame clones, though not all of them. The data show about 240,000 clones, approximately 78% seen once. The specimen sequenced was peripheral blood. The V call is TRBV18, the J call TRBJ1-4; no clear D gene. The sequence was collected from a woman aged 55-69 years with active or convalescent COVID-19. The CDR3 reads CASSQAATNEKLFF. CDR3 sequence (DNA): TGTGCCAGCTCACAAGCTGCAACTAATGAAAAACTGTTTTTT.